The next 24 T cell receptor beta chains were all read from a single sample in a study of neurological immune-mediated disorders (dated by TCRdb to between 2018 and 2021). The library relied on 5' RACE. The run used an Illumina HiSeq 2500. Using fastp at Q25 and MiXCR, TCRdb reprocessed the public reads and kept productive beta chains. For every CDR3 protein sequence, its rows merge into one entry that carries the most common genes and DNA. This sample gives about 84,000 distinct CDR3 sequences in total; 10% of them show up just once. Under 2% of the sample is held by the ten biggest clonotypes. Sequencing input: PBMCs. All receptors come from a man aged 40-55 years in good health.

The sample holds many counts of this clonotype. The chain carries TRBV6-1 and TRBJ1-2; 9 bases fit TRBD1. Trimming cost V 6 bases and J 4 bases; bases outside gene matches: 12. The CDR3 has 16 amino acids. The V gene's germline CDR1 is MNHNS and CDR2 SASEGT. The DNA of the CDR3 is TGTGCCAGCAGGACGATACAGGGGGCGCGGGGCTATGGCTACACCTTC. Protein: CASRTIQGARGYGYTF.

Note on this clonotype: Since a much larger clone is just one base distant, this may be a read error. The genes are TRBV12-3 or TRBV12-4 and TRBJ1-2; TRBD1 is a possible D gene (5 bases). Deletions cut 5 bases from V and 4 bases from J, with 23 bases between. CDR3 length: 17 residues. DNA of the CDR3: TGTGCCAGCAGTCCCGGGGAGGGGTCAATGAGGGGCTATGGCTACACCTTC. Translated, it gives CASSPGEGSMRGYGYTF.

This clonotype has at least ten counts. The V and J genes are TRBV20-1 and TRBJ1-3; D possibly corresponds to TRBD1 (5 bases). Germline CDR1 DFQATT, CDR2 SNEGSKA (reference sequence). V was trimmed by 5 bases and J by 4 bases, leaving 15 bases between them. The CDR3 is made up of 14 amino acids. CDR3 coding DNA: TGCAGTGCTCCAAGAAGAGGGACCGGAAACACCATATATTTT. As protein: CSAPRRGTGNTIYF.

The table lists this clonotype with many counts. The CDR3 DNA is TGTGCCAGCAGCCAAGATAAGGGTTTTATCACTTCACCCCTCCACTTT. This gives the protein CASSQDKGFITSPLHF. V usage is TRBV14 and J usage is TRBJ1-6; D is unclear. V dropped 0 bases and J dropped 9 bases, with 15 bases sitting between them. The CDR3 sequence is 16 residues long. Germline loops: CDR1 SGHDN, CDR2 FVKESK. The full variable domain, with the rest looked up from reference TRBV14 and TRBJ1-6, is EAGVTQFPSHSVIEKGQTVTLRCDPISGHDNLYWYRRVMGKEIKFLLHFVKESKQDESGMPNNRFLAERTGGTYSTLKVQPAELEDSGVYFCASSQDKGFITSPLHFGNGTRLTVT.

This clonotype appeared many times. This CDR3 reads CASSQGQRTYNEQFF. The CDR3 DNA reads as TGTGCCAGCAGCCAGGGCCAGCGGACCTACAATGAGCAGTTCTTC. The chain combines TRBV25-1 with TRBJ2-1; D may be TRBD1 or TRBD2 (5 bases each). This CDR3 region has 15 residues. Germline CDR1 reads MGHDK; CDR2 reads SYGVNS. Trimming pared 6 bases from V and 2 bases from J, leaving 14 bases between.

This chain connects TRBV7-2 to TRBJ2-2; D gene unclear. CDR3 length: 13 residues. V shed 5 bases and J shed 6 bases, with 10 bases lying between them. Germline loops: CDR1 SGHTA, CDR2 FQGNSA. This CDR3 is CASSPRRPGELFF. CDR3 coding DNA: TGTGCCAGCAGCCCCAGACGTCCCGGGGAGCTGTTTTTT. The whole variable domain, remainder taken from reference TRBV7-2 and TRBJ2-2, is GAGVSQSPSNKVTEKGKDVELRCDPISGHTALYWYRQSLGQGLEFLIYFQGNSAPDKSGLPSDRFSAERTGGSVSTLTIQRTQQEDSAVYLCASSPRRPGELFFGEGSRLTVL.

This clonotype was detected many times. This sequence joins TRBV29-1 and TRBJ1-2; TRBD1 matches 9 bases. V was clipped by 7 bases and J by 4 bases; unmatched bases: 10. CDR3 length: 14 amino acids. The germline V gene encodes CDR1 SQVTM and CDR2 ANQGSEA. CDR3 sequence (DNA): TGCAGCGCCGGTCCGGACAGGGGAGCCTATGGCTACACCTTC. Its translation is CSAGPDRGAYGYTF.

J is TRBJ1-1 and V is TRBV29-1, with 7 bases aligning to TRBD1. This CDR3 comprises 13 residues. Germline CDR1 SQVTM, CDR2 ANQGSEA. The J segment lost 3 bases and the V segment lost 6 bases, leaving 7 bases of the junction unmatched. The CDR3 here is CSVTPGGYTEAFF. Here the CDR3 DNA reads TGCAGCGTGACCCCAGGGGGGTACACTGAAGCTTTCTTT.

In its sample, this clonotype was seen a few times. The V and J genes are TRBV5-1 and TRBJ2-5, with D possibly being TRBD2 (6 bases). V was clipped by 1 base and J by 2 bases, with 9 bases between them. Per germline, CDR1 SGHRS and CDR2 YFSETQ. The length of the CDR3 is 14 residues. DNA of the CDR3: TGCGCCAGCAGCTTGCGGGGGTTGCAAGAGACCCAGTACTTC. Translation gives CASSLRGLQETQYF.

This chain's CDR3 is CASSRQGRQAFF. CDR3 DNA: TGTGCCAGCAGTAGACAGGGAAGACAAGCTTTCTTT. The chain uses TRBV6-5 and TRBJ1-1, with 7 bases identical to TRBD1. V shed 5 bases and J 9 bases; nucleotides not matched to a gene: 6. The germline V gene has CDR1 MNHEY and CDR2 SVGAGI. The CDR3 has 12 amino acids.

This clonotype was counted at least ten times. The CDR3 coding sequence is TGTGCCAGCAGCCCCCGCGAGGGGCAAAACATTCAGTACTTC. It encodes CASSPREGQNIQYF. V usage is TRBV13 and J usage is TRBJ2-4; D may match TRBD1 or TRBD2 (5 bases each). CDR1 and CDR2 from the germline V gene are PRHDT and FYEKMQ (reference sequence). Trimming took off 5 bases at V and 5 bases at J, with 13 bases between the two ends. The CDR3 covers 14 residues.

This clonotype was seen ten or more times. The chain combines TRBV12-3 or TRBV12-4 with TRBJ2-3; D perhaps matches TRBD2 (5 bases). This CDR3 contains 14 residues. Trimming pared 7 bases from V and 0 bases from J, leaving 11 bases between. CDR3 in amino acids: CASKGVSSTDTQYF. CDR3 DNA sequence: TGTGCCAGCAAGGGAGTCTCTAGCACAGATACGCAGTATTTT.

This clonotype was counted ten times or more. This rearrangement joins TRBV5-6 to TRBJ2-3; no clear D gene. This CDR3 spans 13 amino acids. Trimming took 1 base from V and 1 from J, leaving 4 bases between them. Per the germline V gene, CDR1 is SGHDT and CDR2 is YYEEEE. The CDR3 nucleotides read TGTGCCAGCAGCTTGAGCGGCACAGATACGCAGTATTTT. Amino acids: CASSLSGTDTQYF.

This clonotype was seen many times. The chain combines TRBV9 with TRBJ2-1, with D possibly being TRBD1 (6 bases). V was clipped by 7 bases and J by 1 base, with 15 bases between them. The CDR3 length is 15 residues. Germline assignment: CDR1 SGDLS and CDR2 YYNGEE. The CDR3 loop reads CASSPEGGSYNEQFF. CDR3 bases: TGTGCCAGCTCCCCGGAAGGGGGTTCCTACAATGAGCAGTTCTTC.

This clonotype was seen ten or more times. The CDR3 protein is CASSLNLGISEEQYF. CDR3 nucleotides: TGCGCCAGCAGCTTGAATCTAGGGATTTCCGAAGAGCAGTACTTC. This chain uses TRBV5-1 with TRBJ2-7; D is unresolved. Trimming left V 1 base short and J 7 bases short, with 18 bases between. The CDR3 is 15 residues long. Looked up from germline, CDR1 is SGHRS and CDR2 is YFSETQ. The full variable domain, completed using reference TRBV5-1 and TRBJ2-7, is KAGVTQTPRYLIKTRGQQVTLSCSPISGHRSVSWYQQTPGQGLQFLFEYFSETQRNKGNFPGRFSGRQFSNSRSEMNVSTLELGDSALYLCASSLNLGISEEQYFGPGTRLTVT.

There are many counts of this clonotype. The chain has TRBV10-3 and TRBJ2-3; 9 bases fit TRBD2. This CDR3 has 14 residues. The V gene end was trimmed by 10 bases and the J gene end by 5 bases; junction bases not matched to a gene: 10. Germline CDR1 and CDR2: ENHRY and SYGVKD. For the CDR3, the DNA is TGTGCCACCAGAACGGGACTAGCCGGAGATACGCAGTATTTT. This sequence encodes CATRTGLAGDTQYF.

This clonotype was observed at least ten times. V gene TRBV6-2 or TRBV6-3 combines with J gene TRBJ2-1; D is perhaps TRBD1 or TRBD2 (6 bases each). The CDR3 sequence is 13 residues long. Germline V lookup: CDR1 MNHEY, CDR2 SVGEGT. V dropped 4 bases and J dropped 12 bases, with 16 bases sitting between them. CDR3 DNA sequence: TGTGCCAGCAGTTTAGGGGGGCTCTTCCCGCAGTTCTTC. Its translation: CASSLGGLFPQFF.

This clonotype was seen repeatedly, ten times or more. The V and J genes are TRBV12-3 or TRBV12-4 and TRBJ1-1; possible D gene TRBD1, 6 bases. The CDR3 is made up of 12 amino acids. V was trimmed by 5 bases and J by 10 bases, leaving 14 bases between them. CDR3 residues: CASSPQGYGAFF. CDR3 in DNA: TGTGCCAGCAGTCCACAGGGATATGGAGCTTTCTTT.

This clonotype was found many times. V gene TRBV20-1 combines with J gene TRBJ1-1; D unclear. The CDR3 runs 12 residues. Trimming left V 6 bases short and J 1 base short, with 9 bases between. Germline V gives CDR1 DFQATT, CDR2 SNEGSKA (reference sequence). The CDR3 loop reads CSAPGRNTEAFF. CDR3 DNA sequence: TGCAGTGCCCCAGGAAGGAACACTGAAGCTTTCTTT.

Ten or more counts support this clonotype. The V call is TRBV20-1, the J call TRBJ1-1, with D maybe TRBD1 (6 bases). Germline loops: CDR1 DFQATT, CDR2 SNEGSKA (reference sequence). V lost 2 bases and J 11 bases, leaving 15 bases between the germline ends. CDR3 length: 12 residues. The CDR3 sequence: CSARQDRSGAFF. CDR3 coding DNA: TGCAGTGCTAGACAAGACAGGTCTGGGGCTTTCTTT.

V is TRBV2 and J is TRBJ2-3, with 9 nucleotides matching TRBD2. The CDR3 consists of 14 residues. CDR1 is SNHLY, CDR2 FYNNEI, per germline. With V trimmed by 9 bases and J by 2 bases, 6 bases remained unmatched. Here the CDR3 DNA reads TGTGCCAGTTACCGGGGACTAGCCACAGATACGCAGTATTTT. Its protein product is CASYRGLATDTQYF.

This clonotype was recorded at least ten times. V usage is TRBV6-5 and J usage is TRBJ2-1; D call uncertain. Germline CDR1 MNHEY, CDR2 SVGAGI. The V end was cut by 6 bases, the J end by 6 bases, with 9 bases between. This CDR3 is 12 amino acids long. CDR3 DNA sequence: TGTGCCAGCAGGAACACGGCCAATGAGCAGTTCTTC. Protein product: CASRNTANEQFF.

This clonotype appeared a few times. The genes are TRBV7-9 and TRBJ1-1; D unclear. The length of the CDR3 is 13 residues. The V end lost 6 bases, the J end lost 1 base, and 9 bases lay between the germline ends. Germline V gene sequence: CDR1 SEHNR, CDR2 FQNEAQ (reference sequence). As DNA, the CDR3 is TGTGCCAGCAGTTCGGACGAGAACACTGAAGCTTTCTTT. Translating it yields CASSSDENTEAFF.

This clonotype appeared many times. This chain links TRBV27 with TRBJ1-6, with a tentative D call TRBD1 (5 bases). CDR1 MNHEY and CDR2 SMNVEV come from the germline V gene (reference sequence). The CDR3 has 13 residues. The ends were cut back, 6 bases at V and 10 bases at J, with 13 bases in the middle. The CDR3 region is CASSLDSRSPLHF. CDR3 DNA: TGTGCCAGCAGCCTTGACAGCAGATCACCCCTCCACTTT.